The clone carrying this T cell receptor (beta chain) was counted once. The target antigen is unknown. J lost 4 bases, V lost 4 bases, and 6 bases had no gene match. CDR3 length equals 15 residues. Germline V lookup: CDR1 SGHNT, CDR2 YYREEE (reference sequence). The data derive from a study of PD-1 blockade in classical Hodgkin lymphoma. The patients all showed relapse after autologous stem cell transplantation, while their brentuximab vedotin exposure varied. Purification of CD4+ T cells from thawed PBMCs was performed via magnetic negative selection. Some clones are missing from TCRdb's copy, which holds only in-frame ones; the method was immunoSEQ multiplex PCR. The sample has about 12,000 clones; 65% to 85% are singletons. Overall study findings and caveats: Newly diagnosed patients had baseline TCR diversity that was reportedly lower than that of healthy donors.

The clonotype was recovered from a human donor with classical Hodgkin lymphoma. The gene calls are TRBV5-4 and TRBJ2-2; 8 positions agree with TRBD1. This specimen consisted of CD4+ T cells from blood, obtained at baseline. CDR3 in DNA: TGTGCCAGCAGCACGGGACAGGAGGGCACCGGGGAGCTGTTTTTT. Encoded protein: CASSTGQEGTGELFF. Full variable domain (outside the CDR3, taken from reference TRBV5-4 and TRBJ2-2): ETGVTQSPTHLIKTRGQQVTLRCSSQSGHNTVSWYQQALGQGPQFIFQYYREEENGRGNFPPRFSGLQFPNYSSELNVNALELDDSALYLCASSTGQEGTGELFFGEGSRLTVL.